This T cell receptor beta chain was profiled in a study of beta chain features in type 1 diabetes. General study findings and limits: No resolution was reached here on whether HLA type influences TCRB rearrangement. Among patients, naive, central memory and Treg TCRB repertoires appeared more similar than among healthy donors.

CD4+ cells of the naive, central memory, regulatory and stem cell-like memory types were sorted via CD45RO/CCR7/CD25/CD127/CD95/CD27. This clone was seen only a few times. Its antigen is currently unknown. This CDR3 has 18 amino acids. Trimming shortened V by 1 base and J by 0 bases, and 20 bases separated the two germline ends. The V gene's germline CDR1 is GTSNPN and CDR2 SVGIG (reference sequence). Expressed TCRB transcripts got sequenced, as all isolated RNA was reverse transcribed. Using immunoSEQ multiplex PCR, the repertoire was profiled, and TCRdb retains in-frame clones only, with some absent. The data hold 110,000 or so clones, with about two fifths observed a single time.

The V call is TRBV30, the J call TRBJ2-3; the D gene is possibly TRBD1 (5 bases). Sequences were obtained from stem cell memory CD4+ T cells from blood. This receptor was obtained from a woman under 30 in good health. The CDR3 is CAWSGRLRRTLSTDTQYF. The CDR3 coding sequence is TGTGCCTGGAGTGGAAGGTTGAGACGGACACTGAGCACAGATACGCAGTATTTT.